A single sample is the source of the 17 T cell receptor beta chains below, sequenced in a study of regulatory T cells in long-lasting Graves disease. The time point is: persistent/refractory GD, antithyroid drugs over 5 years with positive TRAb. Extracted RNA from PBMCs served as the source of the TCR library. The authors built TCR beta libraries using iRepertoire HTBI primers and Arm-PCR of CDR3 regions. TCRdb fed the multiplex PCR reads into MiXCR, producing one record per CDR3 protein. The sample shows 430,000 or so distinct CDR3 sequences, under 25% of them seen only once. The sequenced sample was peripheral blood mononuclear cells (PBMCs), obtained when the disease was refractory, from a patient treated with antithyroid drugs. These receptor sequences come from a female donor with Graves disease.

Comments on this clonotype: A much larger clone lies a single base off, so this may be a read error. V is TRBV28 and J is TRBJ2-3; D is undetermined. Germline V gene lookup returns CDR1 MDHEN and CDR2 SYDVKM. Trimming removed 2 bases from V and 2 bases from J, with 5 bases in between. The CDR3 extends over 13 amino acids. The CDR3 bases are TGTGCCAGCAGTTTAGACAACACAGATACGCAGTATTTT. Translation: CASSLDNTDTQYF.

This clonotype has a count of ten or more. For the CDR3, the DNA is TGTGCCAGCAGCTTAGGGACAGGGGAGACCTACGAGCAGTACTTC. Translating it yields CASSLGTGETYEQYF. V usage is TRBV7-9 and J usage is TRBJ2-7, with 9 bases aligning to TRBD1. CDR1 is SEHNR, CDR2 FQNEAQ, per germline (reference sequence). The length of the CDR3 is 15 residues. V was clipped by 1 base and J by 2 bases; unmatched bases: 3.

This clonotype was observed a handful of times. The CDR3 protein is CATSDPGAGSYNEQFF. CDR3 sequence (DNA): TGTGCCACCAGTGACCCGGGGGCGGGCTCCTACAATGAGCAGTTCTTC. The rearrangement uses TRBV24-1 and TRBJ2-1; D tentatively reads TRBD1 or TRBD2 (6 bases each). CDR1 is KGHDR and CDR2 is SFDVKD in the germline V gene. V gave up 4 bases and J gave up 0 bases, with 12 bases separating them. The CDR3 has 16 amino acids.

As regards this clonotype: With a much larger clone just one base away, this may be a read error. The CDR3 region has the DNA TGCAGTGCTACGGGGGCTAGCGGGATGAGGGCCCACGAGCAGTACTTC. Translation gives CSATGASGMRAHEQYF. This chain links TRBV20-1 with TRBJ2-7; 9 bases are a match to TRBD2. From germline, CDR1 is DFQATT and CDR2 SNEGSKA (reference sequence). Losses at the gene ends were 4 bases for V and 5 bases for J; bases not matched to a gene: 15. This CDR3 is built from 16 residues.

This clonotype has just a few counts. The rearrangement joins TRBV5-1 to TRBJ1-2; TRBD1 matches 10 bases. V was clipped by 3 bases and J by 6 bases; unmatched bases: 2. CDR1 and CDR2 (germline): SGHRS, YFSETQ. This CDR3 has 13 residues. CDR3 DNA sequence: TGCGCCAGCAGCTGGGGGACAGGGGATGGCTACACCTTC. This encodes CASSWGTGDGYTF.

This chain uses TRBV11-3 with TRBJ2-2; D gene ambiguous. Germline assignment: CDR1 SGHNT and CDR2 YENEEA. The CDR3 length is 14 residues. The V gene lost 5 bases and the J gene lost 6 bases, with 13 bases spanning the gap. The CDR3 protein is CASSVSEVSGELFF. Written as DNA, the CDR3 is TGTGCCAGCAGCGTATCAGAGGTCTCCGGGGAGCTGTTTTTT.

The chain links TRBV20-1 to TRBJ2-7, with unresolved D. The germline V and J ends were trimmed by 4 bases and 5 bases, with 6 bases remaining between them. From germline, CDR1 is DFQATT and CDR2 SNEGSKA (reference sequence). This CDR3 has 10 residues. The CDR3 spells CSANNHEQYF. CDR3 DNA sequence: TGCAGTGCTAACAACCACGAGCAGTACTTC.

The rearrangement joins TRBV27 to TRBJ2-7; unclear D gene. Trimming took 5 bases from V and 5 from J, leaving 10 bases between them. The CDR3 has 12 amino acids. CDR1 is MNHEY and CDR2 is SMNVEV in the germline V gene (reference sequence). The CDR3 region has the DNA TGTGCCAGCAGTCCTCTGGGCAACGAGCAGTACTTC. Its translation is CASSPLGNEQYF.

This clonotype occurred a few times. The rearrangement links TRBV15 to TRBJ2-7; 10 nucleotides match TRBD2. CDR3 size: 15 residues. Germline trimming cut 4 bases from V and 6 bases from J; bases unmatched to any gene: 9. Germline CDR1 LNHNV, CDR2 YYDKDF (reference sequence). CDR3: CATSMPGTSEREQYF. In nucleotides, the CDR3 is TGTGCCACCAGCATGCCCGGGACTAGCGAGCGCGAGCAGTACTTC.

This clonotype was recorded many times. The chain is built from TRBV2 and TRBJ2-7, with 8 bases aligning to TRBD1. Germline CDR1 reads SNHLY; CDR2 reads FYNNEI. The CDR3 is 15 residues long. The V gene end was trimmed by 6 bases and the J gene end by 5 bases; junction bases not matched to a gene: 12. Written as DNA, the CDR3 is TGTGCCAGCAGGGGAAGTAGGACAGGGAGCAACGAGCAGTACTTC. It is translated as CASRGSRTGSNEQYF.

As concerns this clonotype: A much larger clone lies one base from this, so it may be a read error. The chain employs TRBV12-3 or TRBV12-4 and TRBJ1-1, with a weak D call TRBD1 (5 bases). V gave up 3 bases and J gave up 7 bases, with 18 bases separating them. The CDR3 totals 15 residues. The DNA for the CDR3 is TGTGCCAGCAGTTTTGGGGTTCTGAGGGGCATTGAAGCTTTCTTT. This sequence encodes CASSFGVLRGIEAFF.

The chain uses TRBV5-4 and TRBJ2-1; 13 nucleotides match TRBD2. Germline CDR1 reads SGHNT; CDR2 reads YYREEE (reference sequence). The CDR3 is 13 amino acids. The CDR3 is CVVGTSGNFEQFF. In DNA, the CDR3 is TGTGTCGTCGGGACTAGCGGGAATTTTGAGCAGTTCTTC.

This clonotype has a count of ten or more. This rearrangement joins TRBV6-1 to TRBJ1-5; D call uncertain. The CDR3 has 15 amino acids. Trimming left V 10 bases short and J 2 bases short, with 18 bases between. The germline CDR1 and CDR2 sequences are MNHNS and SASEGT. The CDR3 region has the DNA TGTGCCACCCACCTGGTTGTTGTTGGCAATCAGCCCCAGCATTTT. Its protein is CATHLVVVGNQPQHF.

The V and J genes are TRBV20-1 and TRBJ2-5; 9 bases align to TRBD1. V was clipped by 5 bases and J by 0 bases; unmatched bases: 10. CDR1 is DFQATT and CDR2 is SNEGSKA in the germline V gene (reference sequence). CDR3 length: 16 residues. This chain's CDR3 is CSAPDTGTGYQETQYF. DNA of the CDR3: TGCAGTGCTCCCGATACCGGGACAGGGTACCAAGAGACCCAGTACTTC.

This chain links TRBV2 with TRBJ1-1; maybe TRBD1 (5 bases). This CDR3 region has 16 residues. The germline CDR1 and CDR2 sequences are SNHLY and FYNNEI. V was trimmed by 2 bases and J by 1 base, leaving 14 bases between them. The CDR3 loop reads CASSESAGWGNTEAFF. The DNA of the CDR3 is TGTGCCAGCAGTGAATCGGCAGGGTGGGGGAACACTGAAGCTTTCTTT. Drawing the rest from reference TRBV2 and TRBJ1-1, the complete variable domain is EPEVTQTPSHQVTQMGQEVILRCVPISNHLYFYWYRQILGQKVEFLVSFYNNEISEKSEIFDDQFSVERPDGSNFTLKIRSTKLEDSAMYFCASSESAGWGNTEAFFGQGTRLTVV.

The sample holds a few counts of this clonotype. The chain couples TRBV6-1 to TRBJ2-6; perhaps D is TRBD1 or TRBD2 (5 bases each). This CDR3 region has 20 residues. CDR1 is MNHNS, CDR2 SASEGT, per germline. V was clipped by 7 bases and J by 2 bases, with 27 bases between them. CDR3 in amino acids: CASTPKRTGPRMAGANVLTF. The CDR3 DNA reads TGTGCCAGCACCCCGAAGCGAACGGGGCCGAGGATGGCTGGGGCCAACGTCCTGACTTTC.

This clonotype was seen many times. The rearrangement links TRBV28 to TRBJ1-5, with D unclear. This CDR3 has 12 residues. The V gene lost 8 bases and the J gene lost 15 bases, with 20 bases spanning the gap. Per the germline V gene, CDR1 is MDHEN and CDR2 is SYDVKM. CDR3 loop: CASLRDQFTSHF. The CDR3 bases are TGTGCCAGCCTCCGGGATCAATTTACGTCGCATTTT.